Following are 6 T cell receptor beta chains from one sample sequenced in a study of cytomegalovirus exposure and HLA in healthy donors. PCR involved 60 Vbeta and 13 Jbeta primers. Only in-frame clones appear in the TCRdb table, and some are missing; sequencing was by immunoSEQ multiplex PCR. This table holds about 130,000 clones, 60% to 80% found once. The sample taken for sequencing was PBMCs. The receptors shown here come from a man between 25 and 39 years old in good health and CMV-seronegative.

This clone was seen a handful of times. The V call is TRBV28, the J call TRBJ1-2; D uncertain. This CDR3 has 15 amino acids. Trimming took off 5 bases at V and 0 bases at J, with 13 bases between the two ends. Germline assignment: CDR1 MDHEN and CDR2 SYDVKM. CDR3 in amino acids: CASSPWMDSNYGYTF. CDR3 DNA: TGTGCCAGCAGTCCTTGGATGGACTCTAACTATGGCTACACCTTC.

The chain carries TRBV19 and TRBJ2-1, with D tentatively TRBD1 (5 bases). This CDR3 has 17 residues. The V gene lost 6 bases and the J gene lost 0 bases, with 18 bases spanning the gap. From germline, CDR1 is LNHDA and CDR2 SQIVND (reference sequence). The CDR3 reads CASSRVGNGGSYNEQFF. CDR3 DNA sequence: TGTGCCAGTAGCAGGGTTGGCAATGGTGGCTCCTACAATGAGCAGTTCTTC.

The chain has TRBV28 and TRBJ2-1; weak D call: TRBD2 (5 bases). This CDR3 region has 15 residues. CDR1 is MDHEN and CDR2 is SYDVKM in the germline V gene. V lost 7 bases, J lost 0 bases, and 13 bases lay in between. The DNA for the CDR3 is TGTGCCAGCACTATAAGCGGTAGCTCCTACAATGAGCAGTTCTTC. It yields the protein CASTISGSSYNEQFF.

The J gene is TRBJ2-1, the V gene TRBV28; TRBD2 agrees at 12 bases. This CDR3 is built from 18 residues. In germline, CDR1 is MDHEN, CDR2 SYDVKM. The trim removed 2 bases at V and 6 bases at J, leaving 11 bases unmatched. CDR3 DNA: TGTGCCAGCAGTTTACGGGGGACTAGCGGGTATTGGGGCAATGAGCAGTTCTTC. Translating gives CASSLRGTSGYWGNEQFF.

This chain connects TRBV28 to TRBJ1-1; TRBD1 is a possible D gene (6 bases). The V gene's germline CDR1 is MDHEN and CDR2 SYDVKM. This CDR3 contains 12 residues. V was pared by 5 bases and J by 4 bases, with 8 bases between. CDR3 loop: CASSVGATEAFF. The CDR3 DNA sequence: TGTGCCAGCAGTGTGGGGGCCACTGAAGCTTTCTTT.

V gene TRBV11-2 combines with J gene TRBJ2-7, with 7 bases aligning to TRBD2. Germline trimming cut 6 bases from V and 4 bases from J; bases unmatched to any gene: 12. From germline, CDR1 is SGHAT and CDR2 FQNNGV. CDR3 length equals 15 residues. This CDR3 reads CASSKWEGMTYEQYF. For the CDR3, the DNA is TGTGCCAGCAGTAAATGGGAGGGGATGACGTACGAGCAGTACTTC.